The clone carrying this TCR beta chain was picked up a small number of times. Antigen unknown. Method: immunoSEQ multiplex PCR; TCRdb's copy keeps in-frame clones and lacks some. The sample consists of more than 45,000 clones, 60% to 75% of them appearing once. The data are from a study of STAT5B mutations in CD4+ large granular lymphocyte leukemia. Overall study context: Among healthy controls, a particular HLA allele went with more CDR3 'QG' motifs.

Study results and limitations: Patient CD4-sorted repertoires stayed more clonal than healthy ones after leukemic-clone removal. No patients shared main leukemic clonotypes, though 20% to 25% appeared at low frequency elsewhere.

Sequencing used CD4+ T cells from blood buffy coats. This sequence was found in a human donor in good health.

CDR3 protein: CASSPDSRDGYTF. CDR3 coding DNA: TGTGCCAGCTCGCCGGACAGTCGCGATGGCTACACCTTC. The chain recombines TRBV18 with TRBJ1-2, with D possibly being TRBD1 (6 bases). V lost 6 bases and J 6 bases, leaving 14 bases between the germline ends. Germline values: CDR1 KGHSH, CDR2 LQKENI. The CDR3 spans 13 residues.